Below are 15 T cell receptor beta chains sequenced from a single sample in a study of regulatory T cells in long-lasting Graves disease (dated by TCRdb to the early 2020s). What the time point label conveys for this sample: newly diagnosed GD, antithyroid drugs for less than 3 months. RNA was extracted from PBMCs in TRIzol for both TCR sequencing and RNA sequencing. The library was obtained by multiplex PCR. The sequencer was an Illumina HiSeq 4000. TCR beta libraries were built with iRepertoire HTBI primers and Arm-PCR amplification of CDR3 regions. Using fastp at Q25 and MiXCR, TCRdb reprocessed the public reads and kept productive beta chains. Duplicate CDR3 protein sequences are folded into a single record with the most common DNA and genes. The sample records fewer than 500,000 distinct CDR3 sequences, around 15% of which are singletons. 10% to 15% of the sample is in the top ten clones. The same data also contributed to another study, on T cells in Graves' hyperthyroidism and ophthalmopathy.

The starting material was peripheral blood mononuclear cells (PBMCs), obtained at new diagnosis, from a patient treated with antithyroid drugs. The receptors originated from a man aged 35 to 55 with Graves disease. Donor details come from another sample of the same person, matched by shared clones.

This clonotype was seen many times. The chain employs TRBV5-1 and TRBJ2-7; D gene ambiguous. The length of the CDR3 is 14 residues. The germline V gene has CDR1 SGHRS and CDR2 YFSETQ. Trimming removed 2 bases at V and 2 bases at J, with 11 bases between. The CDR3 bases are TGCGCCAGCAGCTTTCCATCAGGAGCCTACGAGCAGTACTTC. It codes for CASSFPSGAYEQYF.

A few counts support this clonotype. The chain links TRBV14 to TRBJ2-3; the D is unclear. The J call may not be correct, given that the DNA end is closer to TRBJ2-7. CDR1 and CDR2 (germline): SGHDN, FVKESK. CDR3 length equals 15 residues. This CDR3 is CASSHRGPTFYEQYF. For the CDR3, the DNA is TGTGCCAGCAGCCACAGAGGCCCTACTTTCTACGAGCAGTACTTC.

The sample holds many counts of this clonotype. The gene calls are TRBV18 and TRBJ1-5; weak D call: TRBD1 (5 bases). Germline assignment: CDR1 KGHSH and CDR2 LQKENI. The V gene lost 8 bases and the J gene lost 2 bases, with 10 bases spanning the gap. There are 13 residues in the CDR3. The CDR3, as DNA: TGTGCCAGCCACGGGGGTGGCAATCAGCCCCAGCATTTT. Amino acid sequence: CASHGGGNQPQHF.

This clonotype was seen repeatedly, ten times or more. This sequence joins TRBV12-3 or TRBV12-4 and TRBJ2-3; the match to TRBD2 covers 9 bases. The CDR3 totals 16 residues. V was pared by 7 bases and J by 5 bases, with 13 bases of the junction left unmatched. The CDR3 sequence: CASTAGGGRAEDTQYF. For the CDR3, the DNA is TGTGCCAGCACAGCGGGGGGCGGGAGGGCCGAAGATACGCAGTATTTT.

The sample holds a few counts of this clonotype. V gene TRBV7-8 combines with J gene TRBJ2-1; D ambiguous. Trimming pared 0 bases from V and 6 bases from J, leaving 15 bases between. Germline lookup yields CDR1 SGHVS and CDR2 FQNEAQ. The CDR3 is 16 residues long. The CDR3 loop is CASSLARTSAVNEQFF. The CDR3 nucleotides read TGTGCCAGCAGCTTAGCTCGGACGAGCGCGGTCAATGAGCAGTTCTTC.

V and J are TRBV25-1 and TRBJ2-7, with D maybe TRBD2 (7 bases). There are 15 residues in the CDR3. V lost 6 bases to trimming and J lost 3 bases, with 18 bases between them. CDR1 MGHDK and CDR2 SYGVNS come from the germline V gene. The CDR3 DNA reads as TGTGCCAGCAGAAACAGGGAGGGAGATATCTACGAGCAGTACTTC. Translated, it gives CASRNREGDIYEQYF.

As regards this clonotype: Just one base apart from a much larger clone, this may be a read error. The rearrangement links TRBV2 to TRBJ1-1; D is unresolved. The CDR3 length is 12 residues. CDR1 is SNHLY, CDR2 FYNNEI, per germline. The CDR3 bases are TGTGTCAGCAGTGAAGCTGGCACTGAAGCTTTCTTT. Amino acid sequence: CVSSEAGTEAFF. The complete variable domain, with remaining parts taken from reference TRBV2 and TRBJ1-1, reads EPEVTQTPSHQVTQMGQEVILRCVPISNHLYFYWYRQILGQKVEFLVSFYNNEISEKSEIFDDQFSVERPDGSNFTLKIRSTKLEDSAMYFCVSSEAGTEAFFGQGTRLTVV.

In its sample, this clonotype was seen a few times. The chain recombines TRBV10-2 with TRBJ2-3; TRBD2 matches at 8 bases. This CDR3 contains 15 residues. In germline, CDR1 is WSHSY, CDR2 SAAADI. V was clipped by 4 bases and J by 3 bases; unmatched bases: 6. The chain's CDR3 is CASSGRTSRTDTQYF. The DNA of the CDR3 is TGCGCCAGCAGTGGACGGACTAGCAGGACAGATACGCAGTATTTT.

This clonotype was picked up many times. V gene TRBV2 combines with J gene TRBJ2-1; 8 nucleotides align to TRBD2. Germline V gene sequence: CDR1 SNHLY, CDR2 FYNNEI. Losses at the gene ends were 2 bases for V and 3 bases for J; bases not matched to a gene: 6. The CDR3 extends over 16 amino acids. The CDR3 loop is CASSESLSGIYNEQFF. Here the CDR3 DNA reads TGTGCCAGCAGTGAAAGTCTTAGCGGGATCTACAATGAGCAGTTCTTC.

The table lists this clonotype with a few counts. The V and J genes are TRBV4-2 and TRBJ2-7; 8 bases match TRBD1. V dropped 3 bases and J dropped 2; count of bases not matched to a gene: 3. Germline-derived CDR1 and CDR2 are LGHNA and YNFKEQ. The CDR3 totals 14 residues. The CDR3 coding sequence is TGTGCCAGCAGCCATCGGACAGGGCCCTACGAGCAGTACTTC. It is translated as CASSHRTGPYEQYF.

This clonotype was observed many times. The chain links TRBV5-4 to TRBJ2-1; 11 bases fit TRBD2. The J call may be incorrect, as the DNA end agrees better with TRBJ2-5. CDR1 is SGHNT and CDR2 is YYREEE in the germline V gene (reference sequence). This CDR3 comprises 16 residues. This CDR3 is CASSPGLAGSQETQYF. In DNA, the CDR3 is TGTGCCAGCAGCCCAGGACTAGCGGGCTCTCAAGAGACCCAGTACTTC.

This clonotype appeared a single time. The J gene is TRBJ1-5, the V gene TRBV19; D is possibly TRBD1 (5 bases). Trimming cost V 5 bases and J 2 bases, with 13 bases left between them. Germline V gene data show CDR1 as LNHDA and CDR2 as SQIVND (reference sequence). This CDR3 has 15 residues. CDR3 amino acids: CASSFLTEGNQPQHF. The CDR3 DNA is TGTGCCAGTAGTTTCCTGACAGAGGGCAATCAGCCCCAGCATTTT. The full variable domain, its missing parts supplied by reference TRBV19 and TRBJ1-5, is DGGITQSPKYLFRKEGQNVTLSCEQNLNHDAMYWYRQDPGQGLRLIYYSQIVNDFQKGDIAEGYSVSREKKESFPLTVTSAQKNPTAFYLCASSFLTEGNQPQHFGDGTRLSIL.

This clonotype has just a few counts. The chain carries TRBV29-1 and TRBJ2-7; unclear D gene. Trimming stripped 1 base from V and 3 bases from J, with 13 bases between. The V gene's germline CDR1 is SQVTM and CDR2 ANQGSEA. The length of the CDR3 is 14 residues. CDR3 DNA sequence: TGCAGCGTTGAAGGTCTACTACCCGACTACGAGCAGTACTTC. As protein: CSVEGLLPDYEQYF.

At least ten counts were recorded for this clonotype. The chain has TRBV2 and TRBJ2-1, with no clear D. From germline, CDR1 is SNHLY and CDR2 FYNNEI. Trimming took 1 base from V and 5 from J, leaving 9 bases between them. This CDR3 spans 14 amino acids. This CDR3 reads CASSEGRSHNEQFF. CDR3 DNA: TGTGCCAGCAGTGAAGGGCGGAGCCACAATGAGCAGTTCTTC.

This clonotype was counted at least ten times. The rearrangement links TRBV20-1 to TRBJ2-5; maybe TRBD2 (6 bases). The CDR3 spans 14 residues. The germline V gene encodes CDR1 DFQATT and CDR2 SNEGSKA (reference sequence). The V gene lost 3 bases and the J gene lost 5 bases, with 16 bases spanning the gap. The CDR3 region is CSARSAGRDETQYF. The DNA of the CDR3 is TGCAGTGCTAGGTCGGCGGGACGGGACGAGACCCAGTACTTC.